The rows below give T cell receptor beta chains drawn from one sample of a study of CD8+ T cells in alopecia areata. Only in-frame clones appear in the TCRdb table, and some are missing; sequencing was by immunoSEQ multiplex PCR. The sample contains 100,000 to 150,000 clones, about 46% of which appear only once. This sample comprised CD8+ T cells sorted from blood, obtained at week 0. These TCRs come from a human donor with alopecia areata. Both conserved end residues are part of each CDR3. The order of the fields is V gene, J gene, clone size, D gene, CDR3 DNA, CDR3 protein. A D gene is named only where the DNA matches it firmly. Rows may omit the clone size; those that give it use once, few, many or a size class.

v_gene: TRBV30
j_gene: TRBJ2-7
abundance: NA
d_gene: NA
CDR3nt: TGTGCCTGGAGTGGGTCAGGGGGGTTAGGTGAGCAGTACTTC
CDR3aa: CAWSGSGGLGEQYF

v_gene: TRBV30
j_gene: TRBJ2-1
abundance: NA
d_gene: NA
CDR3nt: TGTGCCTGGAGTGAGGGGACGGAGCAGTTCTTC
CDR3aa: CAWSEGTEQFF

v_gene: TRBV13
j_gene: TRBJ1-5
abundance: NA
d_gene: NA
CDR3nt: TGTGCCAGCAGCTTAGGGGACGGTGGTACGCCCCAGCATTTT
CDR3aa: CASSLGDGGTPQHF

v_gene: TRBV29-1
j_gene: TRBJ2-1
abundance: NA
d_gene: NA
CDR3nt: TGCAGCGTTGAAGAGTCCTACAATGAGCAGTTCTTC
CDR3aa: CSVEESYNEQFF

v_gene: TRBV27
j_gene: TRBJ1-6
abundance: NA
d_gene: TRBD1
CDR3nt: TGTGCCAGCAGTCCGGACAGGCACGGCTATAATTCACCCCTCCACTTT
CDR3aa: CASSPDRHGYNSPLHF

v_gene: TRBV7-7
j_gene: TRBJ2-5
abundance: NA
d_gene: TRBD1
CDR3nt: TGTGCTAGCAGCCGCTTCAGGGGGGAGACCCAGTACTTC
CDR3aa: CASSRFRGETQYF

v_gene: TRBV9
j_gene: TRBJ2-3
abundance: NA
d_gene: NA
CDR3nt: TGTGCCAGCAGCTCCAACACAGATACGCAGTATTTT
CDR3aa: CASSSNTDTQYF

v_gene: TRBV13
j_gene: TRBJ1-1
abundance: few
d_gene: NA
CDR3nt: TGTGCCAGCAGCTATGACGGAGGAGCTTACATGAACACTGAAGCTTTCTTT
CDR3aa: CASSYDGGAYMNTEAFF

v_gene: TRBV29-1
j_gene: TRBJ2-2
abundance: NA
d_gene: TRBD1
CDR3nt: TGCAGCGTCACACAGGGGGCGCACACCGGGGAGCTGTTTTTT
CDR3aa: CSVTQGAHTGELFF

v_gene: TRBV6-5
j_gene: TRBJ2-2
abundance: NA
d_gene: TRBD1
CDR3nt: TGTGCCAGCAGTACACAGGGGGCCGGGGAGCTGTTTTTT
CDR3aa: CASSTQGAGELFF

v_gene: TRBV5-1
j_gene: TRBJ2-7
abundance: NA
d_gene: TRBD1
CDR3nt: TGCGCCAGCAGCGTGAGAGGGACAGCCAGGCGGTACTTC
CDR3aa: CASSVRGTARRYF

v_gene: TRBV15
j_gene: TRBJ2-7
abundance: few
d_gene: TRBD1
CDR3nt: TGTGCCACCAGCAGTGATGACAGGGCATACAGCTCCTACGAGCAGTACTTC
CDR3aa: CATSSDDRAYSSYEQYF

v_gene: TRBV4-1
j_gene: TRBJ1-2
abundance: NA
d_gene: NA
CDR3nt: TGCGCCAGCAGCCAAGGCCTTGAAGACGCATATGGCTACACCTTC
CDR3aa: CASSQGLEDAYGYTF

v_gene: TRBV30
j_gene: TRBJ2-7
abundance: NA
d_gene: TRBD1
CDR3nt: TGTGCCTGGAGTATAGGGGGCCACGAGCAGTACTTC
CDR3aa: CAWSIGGHEQYF

v_gene: TRBV5-4
j_gene: TRBJ2-2
abundance: NA
d_gene: TRBD1
CDR3nt: TGTGCCAGCAGCGGGACAGGACGAGGCACCGGGGAGCTGTTTTTT
CDR3aa: CASSGTGRGTGELFF

v_gene: TRBV9
j_gene: TRBJ1-2
abundance: NA
d_gene: NA
CDR3nt: TGTGCCAGCAGCGTAGGACTCGGCGAGGTCTATGGCTACACCTTC
CDR3aa: CASSVGLGEVYGYTF

v_gene: TRBV27
j_gene: TRBJ1-2
abundance: NA
d_gene: NA
CDR3nt: TGTGCCAGCAGTTTATTGGGGGGGCGCGATGGCTACACCTTC
CDR3aa: CASSLLGGRDGYTF

v_gene: TRBV5-1
j_gene: TRBJ2-7
abundance: once
d_gene: NA
CDR3nt: TGCGCCAGCAGCTTCGGCCCCGACTACGAGCAGTACTTC
CDR3aa: CASSFGPDYEQYF

v_gene: TRBV29-1
j_gene: TRBJ2-1
abundance: few
d_gene: NA
CDR3nt: TGCAGCGGGGTCGGACTGGAATACAATGAGCAGTTCTTC
CDR3aa: CSGVGLEYNEQFF

v_gene: TRBV7-8
j_gene: TRBJ1-5
abundance: NA
d_gene: TRBD1
CDR3nt: TGTGCCAGCAGGCCCGGGACAGAGACTAATCAGCCCCAGCATTTT
CDR3aa: CASRPGTETNQPQHF

v_gene: TRBV5-1
j_gene: TRBJ2-5
abundance: NA
d_gene: NA
CDR3nt: TGCGCCAGCAGCTTGGACGTTACGGAAGAGACCCAGTACTTC
CDR3aa: CASSLDVTEETQYF

v_gene: TRBV6-1
j_gene: TRBJ2-7
abundance: NA
d_gene: TRBD1
CDR3nt: TGTGCCAGCAGTGGACAGGGGGCAGGCTCCTACGAGCAGTACTTC
CDR3aa: CASSGQGAGSYEQYF

v_gene: TRBV29-1
j_gene: TRBJ1-2
abundance: NA
d_gene: TRBD1
CDR3nt: TGCAGCGTGGACCGGGACAGGGGCCAGACTTATGGCTACACCTTC
CDR3aa: CSVDRDRGQTYGYTF

v_gene: TRBV7-8
j_gene: TRBJ2-5
abundance: NA
d_gene: NA
CDR3nt: TGTGCCAGCAGTTTGGTTGGGAGCCGTGAGACCCAGTACTTC
CDR3aa: CASSLVGSRETQYF

v_gene: TRBV27
j_gene: TRBJ2-5
abundance: few
d_gene: TRBD1
CDR3nt: TGTGCCAGCAGTCCGGGGACAGGAGCGGCGGAGACCCAGTACTTC
CDR3aa: CASSPGTGAAETQYF

v_gene: TRBV10-3
j_gene: TRBJ1-1
abundance: NA
d_gene: NA
CDR3nt: TGTGCCATGGGTGGTCAGGGAGTCGGCACTGAAGCTTTCTTT
CDR3aa: CAMGGQGVGTEAFF

v_gene: TRBV29-1
j_gene: TRBJ2-7
abundance: NA
d_gene: TRBD1
CDR3nt: TGCAGCGTTCCGGGACAGGGCCCCTACGAGCAGTACTTC
CDR3aa: CSVPGQGPYEQYF

v_gene: TRBV18
j_gene: TRBJ2-3
abundance: few
d_gene: TRBD2
CDR3nt: TGTGCCAGCTCACCAAGTAGCGGGGGCACAGATACGCAGTATTTT
CDR3aa: CASSPSSGGTDTQYF

v_gene: TRBV6-1
j_gene: TRBJ2-5
abundance: NA
d_gene: NA
CDR3nt: TGTGCCAGCAGTGAACAACGGGAAGAGACCCAGTACTTC
CDR3aa: CASSEQREETQYF

v_gene: TRBV6-5
j_gene: TRBJ2-1
abundance: few
d_gene: NA
CDR3nt: TGTGCCAGCAGTTACGCCCCAGGGAAAATTGAGCAGTTCTTC
CDR3aa: CASSYAPGKIEQFF

v_gene: TRBV30
j_gene: TRBJ2-2
abundance: NA
d_gene: TRBD1
CDR3nt: TGTGCCTGGAGTTATGACAGGGACGTGGCCGGGGAGCTGTTTTTT
CDR3aa: CAWSYDRDVAGELFF

v_gene: TRBV11-1
j_gene: TRBJ2-7
abundance: NA
d_gene: TRBD2
CDR3nt: TGTGCCAGCAGTCCCATGCTAGCGGGGTCCCGGTACGAGCAGTACTTC
CDR3aa: CASSPMLAGSRYEQYF

v_gene: TRBV5-6
j_gene: TRBJ1-2
abundance: NA
d_gene: NA
CDR3nt: TGTGCCAGCAGGAATCAGGGTACCGGCTATGGCTACACCTTC
CDR3aa: CASRNQGTGYGYTF

v_gene: TRBV29-1
j_gene: TRBJ1-2
abundance: few
d_gene: NA
CDR3nt: TGCAGCGTTGAAAGGAGGGCAGGGGTTGGTGGTGGCTACACCTTC
CDR3aa: CSVERRAGVGGGYTF

v_gene: TRBV13
j_gene: TRBJ2-1
abundance: NA
d_gene: NA
CDR3nt: TGTGCCAGCAGCGGTCGGGGCAATGAGCAGTTCTTC
CDR3aa: CASSGRGNEQFF

v_gene: TRBV13
j_gene: TRBJ2-7
abundance: NA
d_gene: NA
CDR3nt: TGTGCCAGCAGCTCCAGACATAGCGGTCCAGCGGAGGAGCAGTACTTC
CDR3aa: CASSSRHSGPAEEQYF

v_gene: TRBV18
j_gene: TRBJ2-3
abundance: NA
d_gene: NA
CDR3nt: TGTGCCAGCTCACCACCCCAAGGGCAGCAGGCTTTT
CDR3aa: CASSPPQGQQAF

v_gene: TRBV11-2
j_gene: TRBJ1-1
abundance: NA
d_gene: NA
CDR3nt: TGTGCCAGCAGCTTAGGTTTCCAGGTGTGGACTGAAGCTTTCTTT
CDR3aa: CASSLGFQVWTEAFF

v_gene: TRBV5-1
j_gene: TRBJ2-2
abundance: NA
d_gene: TRBD1
CDR3nt: TGCGCCAGCAGCGACAGGGGCCCGGCCGGGGAGCTGTTTTTT
CDR3aa: CASSDRGPAGELFF